Listed here are 15 T cell receptor beta chains from one sample, sequenced in a study of human T cells and chemical hapten exposure. Total RNA was isolated from whole blood that had not been fractionated. TCRdb re-called the 5' RACE reads with MiXCR, one entry per CDR3 protein. The table lists about 140,000 distinct CDR3 sequences, about 4.3% of them singletons, with more than 1.2% in the top ten. These receptor sequences come from a female donor in good health.

This clonotype was detected ten times or more. As DNA, the CDR3 is TGTGCCAGCAGTTTATTTATGAGTGGGACAGGGGTGCCACCCCTCCACTTT. The encoded protein is CASSLFMSGTGVPPLHF. The chain uses TRBV12-3 or TRBV12-4 and TRBJ1-6; 10 bases line up with TRBD1. The CDR3 sequence is 17 residues long. The J segment lost 11 bases and the V segment lost 2 bases, leaving 12 bases of the junction unmatched.

The chain is built from TRBV12-3 or TRBV12-4 and TRBJ2-1; 9 bases line up with TRBD1. The CDR3 totals 20 residues. V was pared by 6 bases and J by 3 bases, with 21 bases of the junction left unmatched. CDR3 protein: CASSPYVGQGTERGYNEQFF. The CDR3 region has the DNA TGTGCCAGCAGCCCCTATGTTGGACAGGGGACCGAACGGGGCTACAATGAGCAGTTCTTC.

The V and J genes are TRBV5-4 and TRBJ2-1, with a tentative D call TRBD2 (5 bases). CDR3 size: 15 residues. V shed 0 bases and J shed 7 bases, with 14 bases lying between them. Germline V gene sequence: CDR1 SGHNT, CDR2 YYREEE (reference sequence). The DNA of the CDR3 is TGTGCCAGCAGCTTGGCGGGGTACGCGAGAAATGAGCAGTTCTTC. It codes for CASSLAGYARNEQFF.

Ten or more counts support this clonotype. The chain links TRBV10-3 to TRBJ1-1; no definite D call. Germline-derived CDR1 and CDR2 are ENHRY and SYGVKD. The CDR3 covers 12 residues. V gave up 8 bases and J gave up 1 base, with 8 bases separating them. The CDR3 DNA reads as TGTGCCATCTCTGGGTGGAACACTGAAGCTTTCTTT. This encodes CAISGWNTEAFF.

This clonotype has ten or more counts. The genes are TRBV4-1 and TRBJ1-5, with unresolved D. Germline-derived CDR1 and CDR2 are MGHRA and YSYEKL. This CDR3 has 18 amino acids. The V gene lost 0 bases and the J gene lost 0 bases, with 15 bases spanning the gap. The CDR3 DNA reads TGCGCCAGCAGCCAAGATGGCATTGAAAGCATTAGCAATCAGCCCCAGCATTTT. Residues: CASSQDGIESISNQPQHF.

This clonotype was counted many times. For the CDR3, the DNA is TGTGCCAGCAGTGAACTCCGGAACACTGAAGCTTTCTTT. It specifies CASSELRNTEAFF. This chain links TRBV2 with TRBJ1-1; D not certain. V was shortened by 2 bases and J by 1 base, with 5 bases between the two germline ends. The CDR3 runs to 13 residues. Germline lookup yields CDR1 SNHLY and CDR2 FYNNEI.

This clonotype came up a few times. The genes are TRBV7-9 and TRBJ1-2, with unresolved D. V was trimmed by 6 bases and J by 1 base, leaving 12 bases between them. This CDR3 region has 14 residues. Germline lookup yields CDR1 SEHNR and CDR2 FQNEAQ (reference sequence). The CDR3 sequence: CASSKHRDNYGYTF. The CDR3 DNA follows: TGTGCCAGCAGTAAGCACAGAGATAACTATGGCTACACCTTC.

This clonotype was observed at least ten times. This chain links TRBV21-1 with TRBJ1-5; the D call in the table, TRBD1, was not verified against the DNA. TRBV21-1 is deemed a pseudogene. There are 15 residues in the CDR3. This CDR3 reads CASSKVGDRNQPQHF. DNA of the CDR3: TGTGCCAGCAGCAAAGTTGGGGACAGGAATCAGCCCCAGCATTTT.

The chain uses TRBV19 and TRBJ2-5; TRBD2 is a possible D gene (6 bases). Trimming removed 4 bases from V and 1 base from J, with 13 bases in between. This CDR3 region has 15 residues. Per the germline V gene, CDR1 is LNHDA and CDR2 is SQIVND (reference sequence). Here the CDR3 reads CASSKHRDCQETQYF. CDR3 in DNA: TGTGCCAGTAGTAAACACCGGGACTGCCAAGAGACCCAGTACTTC.

The sample holds many counts of this clonotype. The V and J genes are TRBV11-3 and TRBJ2-7; D possibly uses TRBD1 or TRBD2 (6 bases each). The germline gives CDR1 SGHNT, CDR2 YENEEA. Trimming pared 0 bases from V and 6 bases from J, leaving 9 bases between. This CDR3 is built from 13 residues. DNA for the CDR3: TGTGCCAGCAGCTTAGATTGGGGGGCCGAGCAGTACTTC. Translated, it gives CASSLDWGAEQYF.

This clonotype was detected ten times or more. The chain uses TRBV3-1 and TRBJ2-1, with D possibly matching TRBD1 (6 bases). Trimming stripped 6 bases from V and 6 bases from J, with 15 bases between. This CDR3 spans 14 amino acids. Germline CDR1 LGHDT, CDR2 YNNKEL (reference sequence). The CDR3 is CASSQKVRGNEQFF. In DNA form, the CDR3 reads TGTGCCAGCAGTCAAAAAGTCAGGGGCAATGAGCAGTTCTTC.

The sample holds many counts of this clonotype. This sequence joins TRBV3-1 and TRBJ1-2; D not resolved. The ends were cut back, 0 bases at V and 6 bases at J, with 8 bases in the middle. CDR3 size: 13 residues. Germline-derived CDR1 and CDR2 are LGHDT and YNNKEL (reference sequence). In nucleotides, the CDR3 is TGTGCCAGCAGCCAAGATCCTGCGGATGGCTACACCTTC. Amino acids: CASSQDPADGYTF.

This clonotype showed up many times. The rearrangement uses TRBV7-9 and TRBJ1-1; D is ambiguous. In germline, CDR1 is SEHNR, CDR2 FQNEAQ (reference sequence). V was pared by 1 base and J by 7 bases, with 10 bases between. This CDR3 is 13 amino acids long. Here the CDR3 DNA reads TGTGCCAGCAGCTTAGGGGGAGGGCGTGAAGCTTTCTTT. It yields the protein CASSLGGGREAFF.

This clonotype has a count of ten or more. This rearrangement joins TRBV7-2 to TRBJ1-3; 9 nucleotides match TRBD1. V trimming: 6 bases; J trimming: 1 base; junction bases outside the gene matches: 4. The length of the CDR3 is 15 residues. Germline loops: CDR1 SGHTA, CDR2 FQGNSA. The CDR3 nucleotides read TGTGCCAGCAGGTCCGGGACAGGGTCTGGAAACACCATATATTTT. Its translation: CASRSGTGSGNTIYF.

The chain recombines TRBV5-1 with TRBJ2-6; 8 bases fit TRBD1. Germline CDR1 and CDR2: SGHRS and YFSETQ. This CDR3 region has 18 residues. V was pared by 4 bases and J by 1 base, with 10 bases of the junction left unmatched. The CDR3 sequence: CASSPQGARSSGANVLTF. Here the CDR3 DNA reads TGCGCCAGCAGCCCCCAGGGGGCGCGGTCGTCTGGGGCCAACGTCCTGACTTTC.